These T cell receptor beta chains were read from a single sample in a study of blood T cell repertoires in COVID-19. Profiled with immunoSEQ multiplex PCR; TCRdb holds only in-frame clones, not every one. The table records hundreds of thousands of clones, around four fifths of them present only once. Specimen: PBMCs or T cells enriched from blood (not recorded which). Receptor source: a woman aged 50 to 60 who had been exposed to COVID-19. Each CDR3 is given with its conserved first and last residue. Each record gives: clone size, V gene, J gene, D gene, CDR3 DNA, CDR3 protein. The D gene is left open where the match is weak. Clone size is not always given. Where it is, it says once, few, many or a class for expanded clones.

-	TRBV7-3	TRBJ2-1	-	TGTGCCAGCAGCTCAGGACAGAGCTCCTACAATGAGCAGTTCTTC	CASSSGQSSYNEQFF
-	TRBV5-8	TRBJ1-2	TRBD1	TGTGCCAGCAGCTCGTTGGGGACAGGGTCCTACTATGGCTACACCTTC	CASSSLGTGSYYGYTF
-	TRBV5-6	TRBJ2-7	-	TGTGCCAGCAGCCCGGACAGCCGAGCTTACGAGCAGTACTTC	CASSPDSRAYEQYF
few	TRBV10-3	TRBJ2-2	TRBD2	TGTGCCATCAGCGGGGGGTCTTGGGACACCGGGGAGCTGTTTTTT	CAISGGSWDTGELFF
-	TRBV6-6	TRBJ1-1	TRBD1	TGTGCCAGCACCCAGGATCTGACAGGGTCGGAAGCTTTCTTT	CASTQDLTGSEAFF
-	TRBV27	TRBJ1-1	-	TGTGCCAGCAGTTTACGGTTTCTGAACACTGAAGCTTTCTTT	CASSLRFLNTEAFF
few	TRBV2	TRBJ1-3	-	TGTGCCAGCAGTGTAGGGGGCTCTGGAAACACCATATATTTT	CASSVGGSGNTIYF
-	TRBV4-3	TRBJ2-7	-	TGCGCCAGCAGCCAAGATCTAGCAGCATACGAGCAGTACTTC	CASSQDLAAYEQYF
once	TRBV7-8	TRBJ2-5	TRBD1	TGTGCCAGCAGCTTTAGACAGGGAGAGACCCAGTACTTC	CASSFRQGETQYF
-	TRBV30	TRBJ1-2	-	TGTGCCTGGAGTAGGATAGAGGGATATATTCATGGCTACACCTTC	CAWSRIEGYIHGYTF
-	TRBV5-4	TRBJ1-2	TRBD1	TGTGCCAGCAGGGCGACAGGGATGGCCGAGGGCGGCTACACCTTC	CASRATGMAEGGYTF
-	TRBV7-3	TRBJ2-2	-	TGTGCCAGCAGCCCCGTCACCGGGGAGCTGTTTTTT	CASSPVTGELFF
-	TRBV7-9	TRBJ2-7	TRBD1	TGTGCCAGCAGCCCGCCGGACAGGGGCTACGAGCAGTACTTC	CASSPPDRGYEQYF
-	TRBV7-8	TRBJ2-3	TRBD2	TGTGCCAGCAGCTTAGTTCCAGCGGGGGGCAAAAGTTCAGATACGCAGTATTTT	CASSLVPAGGKSSDTQYF
-	TRBV6-4	TRBJ2-7	TRBD1	TGTGCCAGCAGGACCCTAGGGGGCGCATTCGACGAGCAGTACTTC	CASRTLGGAFDEQYF
-	TRBV21-1	TRBJ2-7	-	TGTGCCAGCAGCAAAGAGGGACAGGGATGGCAGTACTTC	CASSKEGQGWQYF
-	TRBV5-1	TRBJ1-2	-	TGCGCCAGCAGCTTGGCCGGAGGACCCCGGGGCTACACCTTC	CASSLAGGPRGYTF
-	TRBV25-1	TRBJ2-1	-	TGTGCCAGCAGTATCTTCGATGAGCAGTTCTTC	CASSIFDEQFF
-	TRBV7-4	TRBJ2-3	-	TGTGCCAGCAGCTTAGACAGGGAAGCCACAGATACGCAGTATTTT	CASSLDREATDTQYF
few	TRBV6-5	TRBJ1-6	-	TGTGCCAGCAGAAGGGCAGGAGGAAATTCACCCCTCCACTTT	CASRRAGGNSPLHF
-	TRBV5-1	TRBJ2-1	TRBD1	TGCGCCAGCAGCAGAACGACAGGGTCGCGCTCCTACAATGAGCAGTTCTTC	CASSRTTGSRSYNEQFF
-	TRBV5-6	TRBJ2-3	-	TGTGCCAGCAGCATTACCGGGGGGCGGACAGATACGCAGTATTTT	CASSITGGRTDTQYF
-	TRBV6-6	TRBJ2-7	TRBD1	TGTGCCAGCAGTCGAGGACAGGGGTTTGGAAGCTCCTACGAGCAGTACTTC	CASSRGQGFGSSYEQYF
once	TRBV2	TRBJ2-7	TRBD1	TGTGCCAGCAGTGAACAGGGGGCGTCCTACGAGCAGTACTTC	CASSEQGASYEQYF
-	TRBV5-4	TRBJ1-2	TRBD1	TGTGCCAGCAGCTCGGACAGGGGAAAATATGGCTACACCTTC	CASSSDRGKYGYTF
-	TRBV19	TRBJ1-3	-	TGTGCCAGTAGTCGCGACCGTTCGGGGGGAAACACCATATATTTT	CASSRDRSGGNTIYF
few	TRBV19	TRBJ2-1	TRBD1	TGTGCCAGTAGTATAGGCAGGGGGCTCACCTACAATGAGCAGTTCTTC	CASSIGRGLTYNEQFF
once	TRBV28	TRBJ1-2	TRBD1	TGTGCCAGCACCGACAGGGGCCCCTATGGCTACACCTTC	CASTDRGPYGYTF
once	TRBV5-5	TRBJ1-2	-	TGTGCCAGCAGCTCCCCGGGGAAGGTTTATGGCTACACCTTC	CASSSPGKVYGYTF
-	TRBV7-9	TRBJ1-2	-	TGTGCCAGCAGCCGGGATAACTATGGCTACACCTTC	CASSRDNYGYTF
once	TRBV19	TRBJ1-2	TRBD1	TGTGCCATTCAGGAGGTGGGGACAGACGGCTACACCTTC	CAIQEVGTDGYTF
-	TRBV5-6	TRBJ1-1	TRBD1	TGTGCCAGCAGCTCTCCTCAGGGGGCTTTCACTGAAGCTTTCTTT	CASSSPQGAFTEAFF
-	TRBV25-1	TRBJ1-2	-	TGTGCCAGCAGTGAATGGGCCAGAGAGGGTGGCTACACCTTC	CASSEWAREGGYTF
-	TRBV3-1/TRBV3-2	TRBJ1-1	-	TGTGCCAGCAGCCAAGATCCCCAGAACACTGAAGCTTTCTTT	CASSQDPQNTEAFF
-	TRBV24-1	TRBJ2-3	TRBD2	TGTGCCACCAGTGAACCTACTAGCGGGGGGGCCATCAATACGCAGTATTTT	CATSEPTSGGAINTQYF
-	TRBV10-2	TRBJ1-1	-	TGCGCCAGCAGGAGTTCCGTCGAAGCTTTCTTT	CASRSSVEAFF
-	TRBV5-5	TRBJ1-1	-	TGTGCCAGCAGCTTGGACAGGGACACTGAAGCTTTCTTT	CASSLDRDTEAFF
-	TRBV28	TRBJ2-3	TRBD2	TGTGCCAGCAGTTTAGCGGGGGGCATAACAGATACGCAGTATTTT	CASSLAGGITDTQYF
-	TRBV19	TRBJ1-4	-	TGTGCCAGTAGTTTGTTCACGGGGATGACTAATGAAAAACTGTTTTTT	CASSLFTGMTNEKLFF
-	TRBV10-3	TRBJ2-1	TRBD2	TGTGCCATCAGTGAGTCGTTAGGGACTAGCGGGGGGAATGAGCAGTTCTTC	CAISESLGTSGGNEQFF
-	TRBV5-1	TRBJ2-3	-	TGCGCCAGCAGCTTTGGCGAGGAGGCTACGCAGTATTTT	CASSFGEEATQYF
-	TRBV6-6	TRBJ1-1	TRBD1	TGTGCCAGCAGTCTAAGACTATCGGGACAGGGGGCGACTGAAGCTTTCTTT	CASSLRLSGQGATEAFF
-	TRBV11-2	TRBJ2-7	-	TGTGCCAGCAGCTTAGGTGCGGTCTCCTACGAGCAGTACTTC	CASSLGAVSYEQYF
few	TRBV7-9	TRBJ1-5	-	TGTGCCAGCACGACGGGCAATCAGCCCCAGCATTTT	CASTTGNQPQHF
once	TRBV5-5	TRBJ1-2	TRBD1	TGTGCCAGCAGCTTAGGGACAGGGACACTGTACGGCTACACCTTC	CASSLGTGTLYGYTF
-	TRBV24-1	TRBJ2-1	-	TGTGCCACCAGTGCTCCGGGACTGCAAGAGCAGTTCTTC	CATSAPGLQEQFF
-	TRBV9	TRBJ2-1	TRBD1	TGTGCCAGCAGCCTCATGCCTCAGGGGGCCGGGAATGAGCAGTTCTTC	CASSLMPQGAGNEQFF
once	TRBV9	TRBJ2-3	-	TGTGCCAGCAGCGTAGACAGGTTGGATACGCAGTATTTT	CASSVDRLDTQYF
-	TRBV10-2	TRBJ2-7	TRBD1	TGCGCCAGCATTCACGACAGGGCCTTTTCCAACGAGCAGTACTTC	CASIHDRAFSNEQYF
-	TRBV25-1	TRBJ1-1	TRBD1	TGTGCCAGCAGCGGACAGGGAGGGCGGGGAGCTTTCTTT	CASSGQGGRGAFF
-	TRBV7-2	TRBJ2-1	TRBD2	TGTGCCAGCAGGGGTGAGCTAGCGGGGGGAGCCAATGAGCAGTTCTTC	CASRGELAGGANEQFF
-	TRBV5-4	TRBJ1-1	-	TGTGCCAGCAGCTTGGTAGGGGGTGCGAACACTGAAGCTTTCTTT	CASSLVGGANTEAFF
-	TRBV20-1	TRBJ1-6	TRBD1	TGCAGTGCTAGTCGGACAGGGGGGGGATATAATTCACCCCTCCACTTT	CSASRTGGGYNSPLHF
-	TRBV23-1	TRBJ1-5	-	TGCGCCAGCAGTCACCTTTATCAGCCCCAGCATTTT	CASSHLYQPQHF
-	TRBV2	TRBJ1-6	TRBD1	TGTGCCAGCAGTGTTCGGGACAGGGATTCACCCCTCCACTTT	CASSVRDRDSPLHF